A selection of T cell receptor beta chains follows, all from one sample in a study of control samples from healthy donors and cancer patients. The protocol was immunoSEQ multiplex PCR, while the TCRdb copy is restricted to in-frame clones and leaves out a portion. The data hold some 58,000 clones, with over 75% observed a single time. The sequenced sample was PBMCs. The receptors come from a woman aged 55-69 years with lung cancer. CDR3s include the opening cysteine and the closing phenylalanine or tryptophan. D genes are given only for firm matches. Only part of the rows carry a size: once, few, many, or a class if the clone is expanded.

CDR3 DNA: TGTGCCAGCAGCCTGGGAGCGGCCTACAATGAGCAGTTCTTC
CDR3 protein: CASSLGAAYNEQFF
D gene: -
J gene: TRBJ2-1
V gene: TRBV2
clone size: -

CDR3 DNA: TGTGCCAGCAGTTACTCAGGGACCGAGACCCAGTACTTC
CDR3 protein: CASSYSGTETQYF
D gene: -
J gene: TRBJ2-5
V gene: TRBV6-5
clone size: -

CDR3 DNA: TGTGCCAGCAGCGTAGTTGCGGGGGGGGGCACAGATACGCAGTATTTT
CDR3 protein: CASSVVAGGGTDTQYF
D gene: TRBD2
J gene: TRBJ2-3
V gene: TRBV9
clone size: -

CDR3 DNA: TGCGCCAGCAGCCATCAGAGAGGGGGCGAAGCTTTCTTT
CDR3 protein: CASSHQRGGEAFF
D gene: TRBD1
J gene: TRBJ1-1
V gene: TRBV4-1
clone size: -

CDR3 DNA: TGTGCCAGCAGACCCTCAGGGTCGTGGGGCTACACCTTC
CDR3 protein: CASRPSGSWGYTF
D gene: -
J gene: TRBJ1-2
V gene: TRBV27
clone size: -

CDR3 DNA: TGTGCCAGCAGCCTACTCAGCGGGAGGGCCGGAGATGAGCAGTTCTTC
CDR3 protein: CASSLLSGRAGDEQFF
D gene: TRBD2
J gene: TRBJ2-1
V gene: TRBV3-1/TRBV3-2
clone size: -

CDR3 DNA: TGTGCCAGCAGCCACGGGTTGAGGGCTGACTATGGCTACACCTTC
CDR3 protein: CASSHGLRADYGYTF
D gene: -
J gene: TRBJ1-2
V gene: TRBV3-1/TRBV3-2
clone size: -

CDR3 DNA: TGTGCCAGCAGCTTAGATGAGTACGGTCTCACCGGGGAGCTGTTTTTT
CDR3 protein: CASSLDEYGLTGELFF
D gene: -
J gene: TRBJ2-2
V gene: TRBV11-2
clone size: -

CDR3 DNA: TGTGCCAGTAGTCTGACCGGGATTCTATATAGCAATCAGCCCCAGCATTTT
CDR3 protein: CASSLTGILYSNQPQHF
D gene: -
J gene: TRBJ1-5
V gene: TRBV19
clone size: -

CDR3 DNA: TGTGCCAGCAGCCGACAGGACCGCTATGGCTACACCTTC
CDR3 protein: CASSRQDRYGYTF
D gene: -
J gene: TRBJ1-2
V gene: TRBV11-1
clone size: once

CDR3 DNA: TGTGCCAGCCGACCAATTGGGACAGGGAGGACTGAAGCTTTCTTT
CDR3 protein: CASRPIGTGRTEAFF
D gene: TRBD1
J gene: TRBJ1-1
V gene: TRBV27
clone size: -

CDR3 DNA: TGTGCCGCATCGACTAGCGGATACGAGCAGTACTTC
CDR3 protein: CAASTSGYEQYF
D gene: TRBD2
J gene: TRBJ2-7
V gene: TRBV28
clone size: -

CDR3 DNA: TGTGCCAGCTCACCGGCCCTTAGTACTAACTATGGCTACACCTTC
CDR3 protein: CASSPALSTNYGYTF
D gene: -
J gene: TRBJ1-2
V gene: TRBV18
clone size: few

CDR3 DNA: TGTGCCAGCAGCCAAGACCCGGGAGCCAGTTCTGGAAACACCATATATTTT
CDR3 protein: CASSQDPGASSGNTIYF
D gene: -
J gene: TRBJ1-3
V gene: TRBV4-2
clone size: -

CDR3 DNA: TGTGCCTGGGTCGGACAGGGGCGGGACTATGGCTACACCTTC
CDR3 protein: CAWVGQGRDYGYTF
D gene: TRBD1
J gene: TRBJ1-2
V gene: TRBV30
clone size: -

CDR3 DNA: TGCAGCGCTGTTCCCGGGCAATTTGAGCAGTTCTTC
CDR3 protein: CSAVPGQFEQFF
D gene: -
J gene: TRBJ2-1
V gene: TRBV29-1
clone size: -

CDR3 DNA: TGTGCCAGCAGTTACAGTCTAGCGGGAGGAGATACGCAGTATTTT
CDR3 protein: CASSYSLAGGDTQYF
D gene: TRBD2
J gene: TRBJ2-3
V gene: TRBV6-6
clone size: -

CDR3 DNA: TGTGCCAGCAGCCTTAGTGGGGGAGGTCCCTACGAGCAGTACTTC
CDR3 protein: CASSLSGGGPYEQYF
D gene: -
J gene: TRBJ2-7
V gene: TRBV9
clone size: -

CDR3 DNA: TGTGCCACCAGTGATTTGCGGGACCCGGGGGCCCCCCTCCACTTT
CDR3 protein: CATSDLRDPGAPLHF
D gene: -
J gene: TRBJ1-6
V gene: TRBV24-1
clone size: -

CDR3 DNA: TGTGCCAGCAGCGTAGTGGCTAGCGGGGGCACAGATACGCAGTATTTT
CDR3 protein: CASSVVASGGTDTQYF
D gene: TRBD2
J gene: TRBJ2-3
V gene: TRBV9
clone size: -

CDR3 DNA: TGCGCCAGCAGCTCGCAGGGAGGGAATCAGCCCCAGCATTTT
CDR3 protein: CASSSQGGNQPQHF
D gene: -
J gene: TRBJ1-5
V gene: TRBV5-1
clone size: few

CDR3 DNA: TGCGCCAGCAGCTTGGGACTAGGGGGGATCACTGAAGCTTTCTTT
CDR3 protein: CASSLGLGGITEAFF
D gene: -
J gene: TRBJ1-1
V gene: TRBV5-1
clone size: -

CDR3 DNA: TGCGCCAGCAGTGAGTCGATGTTACTGACCCAAGAGACCCAGTACTTC
CDR3 protein: CASSESMLLTQETQYF
D gene: -
J gene: TRBJ2-5
V gene: TRBV10-2
clone size: -

CDR3 DNA: TGTGCCAGCAGCTTAGGGACAGCGAATTCACCCCTCCACTTT
CDR3 protein: CASSLGTANSPLHF
D gene: TRBD1
J gene: TRBJ1-6
V gene: TRBV7-3
clone size: -

CDR3 DNA: TGTGCCAGCACTGGGAGCCGGTTCGGGCGCAATGAGCAGTTCTTC
CDR3 protein: CASTGSRFGRNEQFF
D gene: -
J gene: TRBJ2-1
V gene: TRBV28
clone size: -